The 32 T cell receptor beta chains presented below share a single source sample, sequenced in a study of cytomegalovirus exposure and HLA in healthy donors. The PCR ran on 60 Vbeta and 13 Jbeta primers. TCRdb keeps only in-frame clones here, not all; method: immunoSEQ multiplex PCR. The table includes 150,000 or so clones, around 75% detected once. The sample was PBMCs. These receptor sequences come from a woman younger than 35 in good health and CMV-seronegative.

The genes are TRBV29-1 and TRBJ1-5; D call uncertain. Deletions cut 6 bases from V and 5 bases from J, with 17 bases between. The CDR3 is made up of 14 amino acids. Germline V CDR1 and CDR2: SQVTM, ANQGSEA. This CDR3 reads CSVSSGSGDQPQHF. The CDR3 bases are TGCAGCGTCAGCTCCGGGAGCGGCGATCAGCCCCAGCATTTT.

CDR3 amino acids: CASSPGLGDTDTQYF. In nucleotides, the CDR3 is TGTGCCAGCAGCCCAGGGTTAGGAGACACAGATACGCAGTATTTT. The chain recombines TRBV7-9 with TRBJ2-3; a weak D match, TRBD1 (5 bases). V lost 5 bases to trimming and J lost 2 bases, with 14 bases between them. There are 15 residues in the CDR3. Germline-derived CDR1 and CDR2 are SEHNR and FQNEAQ (reference sequence).

This clone was detected a few times. The rearrangement uses TRBV7-2 and TRBJ1-3, with 9 bases matching TRBD1. Trimming cost V 5 bases and J 0 bases; bases outside gene matches: 14. The V gene's germline CDR1 is SGHTA and CDR2 FQGNSA. The CDR3 contains 19 residues. The CDR3 DNA is TGTGCCAGCAGCCCGAAACCGGGACAGGGATCCAGCTCTGGAAACACCATATATTTT. Amino acid sequence: CASSPKPGQGSSSGNTIYF. The whole variable domain, filled in from reference TRBV7-2 and TRBJ1-3, reads GAGVSQSPSNKVTEKGKDVELRCDPISGHTALYWYRQSLGQGLEFLIYFQGNSAPDKSGLPSDRFSAERTGGSVSTLTIQRTQQEDSAVYLCASSPKPGQGSSSGNTIYFGEGSWLTVV.

This chain links TRBV25-1 with TRBJ2-3; D is possibly TRBD2 (6 bases). Trimming shortened V by 3 bases and J by 2 bases, and 15 bases separated the two germline ends. Germline V gives CDR1 MGHDK, CDR2 SYGVNS. The CDR3 is 16 amino acids. The CDR3, as DNA: TGTGCCAGCAGTGAGCCGGGACTCTCGCCCACAGATACGCAGTATTTT. This translates into CASSEPGLSPTDTQYF.

V usage is TRBV19 and J usage is TRBJ2-7; D is possibly TRBD1 (6 bases). V lost 1 base and J lost 4, with 11 bases in between. Per germline, CDR1 LNHDA and CDR2 SQIVND (reference sequence). The CDR3 has 14 amino acids. The CDR3 here is CASSIAAGEYEQYF. CDR3 DNA sequence: TGTGCCAGTAGTATAGCGGCAGGGGAATACGAGCAGTACTTC. The full variable domain, completed using reference TRBV19 and TRBJ2-7, is DGGITQSPKYLFRKEGQNVTLSCEQNLNHDAMYWYRQDPGQGLRLIYYSQIVNDFQKGDIAEGYSVSREKKESFPLTVTSAQKNPTAFYLCASSIAAGEYEQYFGPGTRLTVT.

V usage is TRBV7-9 and J usage is TRBJ1-6; maybe TRBD1 (5 bases). The germline CDR1 and CDR2 sequences are SEHNR and FQNEAQ (reference sequence). Trimming stripped 6 bases from V and 7 bases from J, with 16 bases between. The CDR3 has 15 residues. CDR3 nucleotides: TGTGCCAGCAGGCACAATAGGGGCCTAAATTCACCCCTCCACTTT. Encoded protein: CASRHNRGLNSPLHF.

The V and J genes are TRBV4-3 and TRBJ1-2; D might be TRBD1 (5 bases). Trimming left V 1 base short and J 4 bases short, with 10 bases between. CDR3 size: 14 residues. Germline V gene lookup returns CDR1 LGHNA and CDR2 YSLEER. CDR3 amino acids: CASSQVTASYGYTF. CDR3 nucleotide sequence: TGCGCCAGCAGCCAAGTGACAGCCAGCTATGGCTACACCTTC.

This clone was observed a handful of times. This chain connects TRBV30 to TRBJ1-5, with TRBD1 matching over 9 bases. Trimming took 6 bases from V and 5 from J; bases not matched to a gene: 8. The CDR3 consists of 14 residues. The germline V gene has CDR1 GTSNPN and CDR2 SVGIG (reference sequence). This CDR3 reads CACGTGIADQPQHF. CDR3 in DNA: TGTGCCTGCGGGACAGGGATAGCAGATCAGCCCCAGCATTTT.

The chain couples TRBV11-3 to TRBJ2-3, with 7 bases matching TRBD2. This CDR3 comprises 16 residues. The trim removed 2 bases at V and 2 bases at J, leaving 7 bases unmatched. Germline values: CDR1 SGHNT, CDR2 YENEEA. CDR3 in amino acids: CASSLITGGTTDTQYF. Written as DNA, the CDR3 is TGTGCCAGCAGCTTAATCACGGGAGGAACCACAGATACGCAGTATTTT.

About this clone: This CDR3 is also generated by other DNA sequences in the sample. This chain links TRBV14 with TRBJ1-1; tentative D call: TRBD1 (6 bases). V was clipped by 1 base and J by 5 bases, with 14 bases between them. CDR1 is SGHDN, CDR2 FVKESK, per germline. CDR3 size: 15 residues. The CDR3 protein is CASSQVAGAGTEAFF. DNA for the CDR3: TGTGCCAGCAGCCAAGTAGCGGGGGCAGGAACTGAAGCTTTCTTT.

V gene TRBV7-3 combines with J gene TRBJ1-6; 7 nucleotides align to TRBD1. Losses at the gene ends were 3 bases for V and 7 bases for J; bases not matched to a gene: 6. The V gene's germline CDR1 is SGHTA and CDR2 FQGTGA. CDR3 size: 15 residues. The CDR3 is CASSLDRQPNSPLHF. The DNA of the CDR3 is TGTGCCAGCAGCTTGGACAGGCAACCCAATTCACCCCTCCACTTT.

The rearrangement uses TRBV5-1 and TRBJ1-3; 8 bases align to TRBD1. Germline V gene lookup returns CDR1 SGHRS and CDR2 YFSETQ. The CDR3 has 14 residues. V was pared by 2 bases and J by 3 bases, with 1 base of the junction left unmatched. The CDR3 loop reads CASSLTGGGNTIYF. The CDR3 bases are TGCGCCAGCAGCTTAACAGGGGGTGGAAACACCATATATTTT.

J is TRBJ2-7 and V is TRBV27; 8 bases are shared with TRBD1. The CDR3 runs to 13 residues. CDR1 is MNHEY and CDR2 is SMNVEV in the germline V gene (reference sequence). Losses at the gene ends were 4 bases for V and 6 bases for J; bases not matched to a gene: 5. CDR3 nucleotide sequence: TGTGCCAGCAGTTGGGACAGGTACGCCGAGCAGTACTTC. Translated: CASSWDRYAEQYF.

J is TRBJ2-1 and V is TRBV27, with TRBD2 identical over 8 bases. With V trimmed by 2 bases and J by 0 bases, 6 bases remained unmatched. CDR3 length: 17 amino acids. CDR1 MNHEY and CDR2 SMNVEV come from the germline V gene (reference sequence). The CDR3 region is CASSLRASGGSYNEQFF. The CDR3 DNA follows: TGTGCCAGCAGTTTACGCGCAAGCGGGGGCTCCTACAATGAGCAGTTCTTC.

V and J are TRBV5-8 and TRBJ2-3, with TRBD2 matching 16 bases. The germline V gene encodes CDR1 SGHTS and CDR2 YDEGEE. The CDR3 has 16 residues. V dropped 4 bases and J dropped 4; count of bases not matched to a gene: 3. The CDR3: CASSQGLAGGADTQYF. Written as DNA, the CDR3 is TGTGCCAGCAGCCAGGGACTAGCGGGAGGGGCAGATACGCAGTATTTT.

V usage is TRBV27 and J usage is TRBJ2-5; TRBD1 aligns across 9 bases. Unmatched junction bases numbered 6, after V lost 5 bases and J lost 2 bases. The CDR3 spans 15 residues. The V gene's germline CDR1 is MNHEY and CDR2 SMNVEV (reference sequence). The CDR3 sequence: CASSKTGTGQETQYF. CDR3 bases: TGTGCCAGCAGTAAAACAGGGACAGGGCAAGAGACCCAGTACTTC.

This sequence joins TRBV6-5 and TRBJ1-1, with D maybe TRBD1 (5 bases). The length of the CDR3 is 14 residues. Per germline, CDR1 MNHEY and CDR2 SVGAGI. V was pared by 6 bases and J by 5 bases, with 16 bases between. The CDR3, as DNA: TGTGCCAGCAGAGACAGCAAGGGGAAAACTGAAGCTTTCTTT. This gives the protein CASRDSKGKTEAFF.

This chain connects TRBV30 to TRBJ1-5, with 11 bases aligning to TRBD1. CDR3 length: 15 residues. In germline, CDR1 is GTSNPN, CDR2 SVGIG (reference sequence). The trim removed 3 bases at V and 6 bases at J, leaving 7 bases unmatched. CDR3 in DNA: TGTGCCTGGAGCGTAGGACAGGGGGCCGGTCAGCCCCAGCATTTT. This codes for CAWSVGQGAGQPQHF.

CDR3 sequence (DNA): TGTGCCAGCAGCTTCCGATCTTCGGGCACAGATACGCAGTATTTT. It is translated as CASSFRSSGTDTQYF. The chain employs TRBV9 and TRBJ2-3; D gene unclear. Trimming stripped 4 bases from V and 1 base from J, with 13 bases between. This CDR3 has 15 amino acids. CDR1 and CDR2 (germline): SGDLS, YYNGEE.

The V and J genes are TRBV7-9 and TRBJ2-7, with D possibly matching TRBD1 (6 bases). V was cut by 5 bases and J by 4 bases, with 15 bases left in between. Germline V gene data show CDR1 as SEHNR and CDR2 as FQNEAQ (reference sequence). This CDR3 is built from 14 residues. The CDR3 sequence is CASSLQGVVYEQYF. For the CDR3, the DNA is TGTGCCAGCAGCCTACAGGGAGTTGTATACGAGCAGTACTTC. The full variable domain, its missing parts supplied by reference TRBV7-9 and TRBJ2-7, is DTGVSQNPRHKITKRGQNVTFRCDPISEHNRLYWYRQTLGQGPEFLTYFQNEAQLEKSRLLSDRFSAERPKGSFSTLEIQRTEQGDSAMYLCASSLQGVVYEQYFGPGTRLTVT.

There are a few counts of this clone. The chain recombines TRBV4-1 with TRBJ1-2; TRBD1 might be the D (6 bases). This CDR3 has 19 amino acids. V lost 0 bases and J lost 3, with 23 bases in between. Germline V gene lookup returns CDR1 MGHRA and CDR2 YSYEKL. CDR3 coding DNA: TGCGCCAGCAGCCAAGATCAGGGGACCGCCTTCACCCGTTACTATGGCTACACCTTC. Encoded protein: CASSQDQGTAFTRYYGYTF.

In this sample, this clone turned up once. The chain links TRBV28 to TRBJ1-2; 10 bases fit TRBD1. Germline V gives CDR1 MDHEN, CDR2 SYDVKM. J lost 6 bases, V lost 4 bases, and 8 bases had no gene match. There are 15 residues in the CDR3. The CDR3 nucleotides read TGTGCCAGCAGTTCCCCGGGACAGGGGAGTAATGGCTACACCTTC. Translation: CASSSPGQGSNGYTF.

This rearrangement joins TRBV18 to TRBJ2-4; 7 bases match TRBD1. This CDR3 contains 16 residues. V dropped 3 bases and J dropped 0; count of bases not matched to a gene: 5. Germline lookup yields CDR1 KGHSH and CDR2 LQKENI. The CDR3 DNA is TGTGCCAGCTCACCCGACAGGGCTCTAGCCAAAAACATTCAGTACTTC. Residues: CASSPDRALAKNIQYF.

This sequence joins TRBV7-6 and TRBJ1-5, with no clear D. V was shortened by 6 bases and J by 3 bases, with 15 bases between the two germline ends. There are 15 residues in the CDR3. Germline CDR1 and CDR2: SGHVS and FNYEAQ. CDR3 DNA sequence: TGTGCCAGCAGTCGCCGTTCGGGGTTCAATCAGCCCCAGCATTTT. This codes for CASSRRSGFNQPQHF.

The V gene is TRBV4-1, the J gene TRBJ2-3; no clear D gene. Trimming removed 0 bases from V and 9 bases from J, with 7 bases in between. The germline gives CDR1 MGHRA, CDR2 YSYEKL. This CDR3 spans 12 amino acids. The CDR3 protein is CASSQDERTQYF. As DNA, the CDR3 is TGCGCCAGCAGCCAAGATGAGAGGACGCAGTATTTT.

This clone was seen only once. The chain links TRBV27 to TRBJ1-5; TRBD1 is a possible D gene (6 bases). The V end lost 0 bases, the J end lost 12 bases, and 15 bases lay between the germline ends. This CDR3 is built from 14 residues. The germline gives CDR1 MNHEY, CDR2 SMNVEV (reference sequence). CDR3 region: CASSLSRQVGVQHF. The CDR3 nucleotides are TGTGCCAGCAGTTTATCGAGACAGGTCGGCGTCCAGCATTTT.

The genes are TRBV27 and TRBJ2-3, with D unresolved. This CDR3 contains 13 residues. From germline, CDR1 is MNHEY and CDR2 SMNVEV (reference sequence). The V end was cut by 7 bases, the J end by 1 base, with 9 bases between. CDR3 in amino acids: CASTSVRTDTQYF. The CDR3 DNA reads as TGTGCCAGCACCTCAGTACGCACAGATACGCAGTATTTT.

J is TRBJ1-4 and V is TRBV28; 7 bases are shared with TRBD1. This CDR3 spans 14 amino acids. Trimming removed 5 bases from V and 8 bases from J; junction bases left unmatched: 8. Germline CDR1 is MDHEN and CDR2 is SYDVKM. CDR3: CASSKGGQSEKLFF. CDR3 DNA sequence: TGTGCCAGCAGTAAAGGGGGACAGAGCGAAAAACTGTTTTTT. The whole variable domain, remainder taken from reference TRBV28 and TRBJ1-4, is DVKVTQSSRYLVKRTGEKVFLECVQDMDHENMFWYRQDPGLGLRLIYFSYDVKMKEKGDIPEGYSVSREKKERFSLILESASTNQTSMYLCASSKGGQSEKLFFGSGTQLSVL.

The sample holds a few counts of this clone. The chain is built from TRBV6-5 and TRBJ2-7; TRBD1 might be the D (5 bases). Per germline, CDR1 MNHEY and CDR2 SVGAGI. With 2 bases removed from V and 0 bases from J, the gap between germline ends came to 8 bases. The CDR3 is made up of 14 amino acids. The CDR3 region is CASSYRQNSYEQYF. The CDR3 region has the DNA TGTGCCAGCAGTTACAGACAGAACTCCTACGAGCAGTACTTC.

This clone occurred once. The gene calls are TRBV27 and TRBJ2-1, with D possibly matching TRBD1 (7 bases). The CDR3 has 15 residues. V lost 6 bases and J lost 5, with 17 bases in between. Germline CDR1 reads MNHEY; CDR2 reads SMNVEV (reference sequence). The DNA of the CDR3 is TGTGCCAGCAGCCTCCAGGGGGGAAAAAACAATGAGCAGTTCTTC. Translating it yields CASSLQGGKNNEQFF.

The V call is TRBV4-1, the J call TRBJ2-1; 7 bases agree with TRBD2. The V and J ends lost 1 base and 2 bases, in that order; junction bases with no gene match: 5. The CDR3 has 16 residues. Germline loops: CDR1 MGHRA, CDR2 YSYEKL. This CDR3 reads CASSQGLADTYNEQFF. The DNA of the CDR3 is TGCGCCAGCAGCCAAGGTCTAGCGGACACCTACAATGAGCAGTTCTTC.

This chain joins TRBV4-1 and TRBJ1-4, with D hard to call. Trimming removed 0 bases at V and 13 bases at J, with 21 bases between. Germline V gives CDR1 MGHRA, CDR2 YSYEKL. CDR3 length equals 16 residues. CDR3 residues: CASSQDQAGTPYGLFF. The CDR3 DNA reads TGCGCCAGCAGCCAAGATCAGGCAGGAACACCCTACGGACTGTTTTTT.